This passage covers 27 T cell receptor beta chains from one sample sequenced in a study of blood T cell repertoires in COVID-19. TCRdb's table, derived via immunoSEQ multiplex PCR, lists solely in-frame clones and lacks some. Of roughly 150,000 clones listed, around four fifths were seen once; the top ten hold around 5.5%. Material: PBMCs or T cells enriched from blood (not recorded which). Source of these receptors: a woman between 50 and 59 years old who had recovered from COVID-19.

The chain couples TRBV27 to TRBJ2-7; TRBD2 matches 9 bases. The trim removed 5 bases at V and 4 bases at J, leaving 6 bases unmatched. The CDR3 spans 14 residues. CDR1 and CDR2 (germline): MNHEY, SMNVEV (reference sequence). The CDR3 loop reads CASSERGVQYEQYF. The CDR3 DNA reads TGTGCCAGCAGTGAGCGGGGGGTCCAATACGAGCAGTACTTC.

The chain is built from TRBV18 and TRBJ1-2, with 8 bases identical to TRBD1. Germline V gene sequence: CDR1 KGHSH, CDR2 LQKENI. This CDR3 is built from 16 residues. The ends lost 2 bases at V and 4 bases at J; junction bases unmatched: 9. CDR3 region: CASSPFSPTGGYGYTF. The CDR3 nucleotides are TGTGCCAGCTCACCATTTTCCCCCACAGGGGGCTATGGCTACACCTTC.

The chain carries TRBV29-1 and TRBJ1-1; D call uncertain. The CDR3 spans 13 residues. Germline V CDR1 and CDR2: SQVTM, ANQGSEA. V was pared by 6 bases and J by 6 bases, with 17 bases between. CDR3 coding DNA: TGCAGCGTGTCCCTTTGGGAGAAGGCTGAAGCTTTCTTT. Translated, it gives CSVSLWEKAEAFF.

The chain combines TRBV27 with TRBJ1-1, with 7 bases lining up with TRBD1. The V segment lost 2 bases and the J segment 1 base; nucleotides outside the gene matches: 13. CDR1 and CDR2 from the germline V gene are MNHEY and SMNVEV (reference sequence). This CDR3 contains 18 residues. DNA of the CDR3: TGTGCCAGCAGTTTAGACAGGGCCGACTGCCCAAAGAACACTGAAGCTTTCTTT. Protein: CASSLDRADCPKNTEAFF.

The chain has TRBV18 and TRBJ2-7, with 7 bases matching TRBD1. CDR1 and CDR2 (germline): KGHSH, LQKENI. The CDR3 is 13 residues long. The V segment lost 3 bases and the J segment 4 bases; nucleotides outside the gene matches: 3. The CDR3 sequence is CASSPPDRYEQYF. The DNA of the CDR3 is TGTGCCAGCTCACCCCCGGACAGGTACGAGCAGTACTTC.

The CDR3 spells CASMGAPGQPQHF. The DNA of the CDR3 is TGCGCCAGCATGGGGGCTCCGGGCCAGCCCCAGCATTTT. The V call is TRBV5-1, the J call TRBJ1-5; D possibly corresponds to TRBD1 (6 bases). V was shortened by 6 bases and J by 7 bases, with 14 bases between the two germline ends. Germline-derived CDR1 and CDR2 are SGHRS and YFSETQ. CDR3 length: 13 amino acids.

The chain joins TRBV2 to TRBJ1-4, with D maybe TRBD1 (5 bases). Germline V gives CDR1 SNHLY, CDR2 FYNNEI. The CDR3 extends over 13 amino acids. The V end was cut by 2 bases, the J end by 8 bases, with 9 bases between. The CDR3 DNA sequence: TGTGCCAGCAGTGAATTGACAGTGGAAAAACTGTTTTTT. Translated: CASSELTVEKLFF.

This clone was found once. The rearrangement joins TRBV6-5 to TRBJ1-3, with D uncertain. CDR1 MNHEY and CDR2 SVGAGI come from the germline V gene. The CDR3 is 15 residues long. The ends were cut back, 8 bases at V and 5 bases at J, with 19 bases in the middle. The CDR3, as DNA: TGTGCCAGCTCAAAAACGGAGGCAGGCCGAAACACCATATATTTT. Translating it yields CASSKTEAGRNTIYF.

The J gene is TRBJ1-1, the V gene TRBV5-4, with D possibly matching TRBD1 (6 bases). V was shortened by 5 bases and J by 6 bases, with 14 bases between the two germline ends. CDR3 length: 13 residues. The germline V gene has CDR1 SGHNT and CDR2 YYREEE (reference sequence). The CDR3 DNA follows: TGTGCCAGCAGTCTTGGACAGTTCTCTGAAGCTTTCTTT. Translated: CASSLGQFSEAFF.

This chain connects TRBV5-1 to TRBJ2-7, with 8 bases fitting TRBD2. V dropped 1 base and J dropped 0; count of bases not matched to a gene: 6. The CDR3 loop spans 16 amino acids. Germline CDR1 reads SGHRS; CDR2 reads YFSETQ. CDR3 protein: CASSLSAGGRSYEQYF. CDR3 bases: TGCGCCAGCAGCTTGAGCGCGGGGGGCCGCTCCTACGAGCAGTACTTC.

The chain has TRBV11-1 and TRBJ1-1; 8 bases align to TRBD1. The junction had 2 bases not matched to a gene; V was cut back by 3 bases and J by 2 bases. The CDR3 consists of 14 residues. Germline CDR1 reads SGHAT; CDR2 reads FQDESV (reference sequence). The CDR3 coding sequence is TGTGCCAGCAGCTTGGACAGGGAAAACACTGAAGCTTTCTTT. Translated: CASSLDRENTEAFF.

This clone is a singleton in its sample. The chain carries TRBV14 and TRBJ2-7; D is possibly TRBD1 (6 bases). Trimming left V 2 bases short and J 2 bases short, with 13 bases between. Germline values: CDR1 SGHDN, CDR2 FVKESK. The length of the CDR3 is 15 residues. DNA for the CDR3: TGTGCCAGCAGCCAATACTCAGGGGTCCCCTACGAGCAGTACTTC. Translating it yields CASSQYSGVPYEQYF.

V and J are TRBV6-5 and TRBJ1-1, with D perhaps matching TRBD1 (6 bases). Trimming pared 0 bases from V and 1 base from J, leaving 9 bases between. The CDR3 covers 15 residues. The V gene's germline CDR1 is MNHEY and CDR2 SVGAGI. CDR3 DNA sequence: TGTGCCAGCAGTTACTCTGGGACACAGAACACTGAAGCTTTCTTT. Translating gives CASSYSGTQNTEAFF.

This sequence joins TRBV28 and TRBJ2-7, with 10 bases identical to TRBD2. The length of the CDR3 is 15 residues. Germline values: CDR1 MDHEN, CDR2 SYDVKM. The V segment lost 6 bases and the J segment 3 bases; nucleotides outside the gene matches: 8. CDR3 in amino acids: CASRSWASGGYEQYF. Written as DNA, the CDR3 is TGTGCCAGCAGATCCTGGGCTAGCGGGGGCTACGAGCAGTACTTC.

The chain uses TRBV5-6 and TRBJ2-7; 9 nucleotides align to TRBD2. With V trimmed by 4 bases and J by 4 bases, 18 bases remained unmatched. There are 18 residues in the CDR3. Per the germline V gene, CDR1 is SGHDT and CDR2 is YYEEEE. DNA of the CDR3: TGTGCCAGCAGCCTGGGTGGCGGGAGGGGACGGAGGCTTTACGAGCAGTACGTC. It is translated as CASSLGGGRGRRLYEQYV.

This rearrangement joins TRBV28 to TRBJ1-1, with D unclear. The CDR3 runs 14 residues. V lost 4 bases to trimming and J lost 8 bases, with 17 bases between them. Germline loops: CDR1 MDHEN, CDR2 SYDVKM. The CDR3: CASSSRFGRAEAFF. The CDR3 DNA follows: TGTGCCAGCAGTTCCCGATTCGGGAGAGCCGAAGCTTTCTTT.

The CDR3 DNA reads TGTGCCAGCAGCGGGGGGACAGGGAATAATTCACCCCTCCACTTT. Translation gives CASSGGTGNNSPLHF. This sequence joins TRBV9 and TRBJ1-6; 9 bases fit TRBD1. The CDR3 runs to 15 residues. Germline lookup yields CDR1 SGDLS and CDR2 YYNGEE. The V and J ends lost 3 bases and 5 bases, in that order; junction bases with no gene match: 3.

This sequence joins TRBV24-1 and TRBJ1-2; unclear D gene. Trimming pared 1 base from V and 9 bases from J, leaving 8 bases between. This CDR3 contains 12 residues. The germline V gene encodes CDR1 KGHDR and CDR2 SFDVKD. CDR3 loop: CATSDLRSSYTF. CDR3 sequence (DNA): TGTGCCACCAGTGATTTACGGAGTAGCTACACCTTC.

This clone was recorded a few times. The J gene is TRBJ2-3, the V gene TRBV10-3; possibly TRBD2 for D (6 bases). Germline CDR1 ENHRY, CDR2 SYGVKD. V lost 5 bases to trimming and J lost 3 bases, with 15 bases between them. This CDR3 is built from 15 residues. This chain's CDR3 is CAISPGRRGTDTQYF. The CDR3 coding sequence is TGTGCCATCAGTCCGGGCCGCCGGGGGACAGATACGCAGTATTTT.

V and J are TRBV3-1 (or the pseudogene TRBV3-2) and TRBJ1-1, with TRBD1 identical over 9 bases. Germline V gene lookup returns CDR1 LGHDT and CDR2 YNNKEL (reference sequence). V trimming: 4 bases; J trimming: 3 bases; junction bases outside the gene matches: 6. CDR3 length: 15 residues. CDR3: CASSRSGQGDTEAFF. In DNA, the CDR3 is TGTGCCAGCAGCCGGTCGGGACAGGGCGACACTGAAGCTTTCTTT.

The chain carries TRBV29-1 and TRBJ1-1, with 7 bases aligning to TRBD1. The V segment lost 7 bases and the J segment 5 bases; nucleotides outside the gene matches: 4. Germline CDR1 SQVTM, CDR2 ANQGSEA. The CDR3 has 11 amino acids. CDR3 loop: CSAGTETEAFF. In DNA, the CDR3 is TGCAGCGCCGGGACAGAAACTGAAGCTTTCTTT.

The chain's CDR3 is CASKGGRVTEAFF. CDR3 nucleotide sequence: TGTGCCAGCAAAGGGGGCAGGGTCACTGAAGCTTTCTTT. The J gene is TRBJ1-1, the V gene TRBV28; 7 bases line up with TRBD1. The CDR3 loop spans 13 amino acids. Trimming cost V 7 bases and J 4 bases; bases outside gene matches: 6. Germline V gene sequence: CDR1 MDHEN, CDR2 SYDVKM.

This clone has at least ten counts. As DNA, the CDR3 is TGTGCCACCAGCACACGGACATCGGGTACTGAAGCTTTCTTT. Translated: CATSTRTSGTEAFF. The chain joins TRBV15 to TRBJ1-1, with D possibly TRBD1 on 5 matching bases. This CDR3 is built from 14 residues. Between the trimmed V and J ends, which lost 4 bases and 5 bases, there was a span of 14 bases. Germline CDR1 and CDR2: LNHNV and YYDKDF (reference sequence). Together with reference TRBV15 and TRBJ1-1, the CDR3 gives the full variable domain: DAMVIQNPRYQVTQFGKPVTLSCSQTLNHNVMYWYQQKSSQAPKLLFHYYDKDFNNEADTPDNFQSRRPNTSFCFLDIRSPGLGDTAMYLCATSTRTSGTEAFFGQGTRLTVV.

The chain couples TRBV9 to TRBJ2-7, with TRBD1 identical over 10 bases. The CDR3 has 14 residues. With 3 bases clipped from V and 4 bases from J, the junction kept 4 bases outside the gene matches. CDR1 is SGDLS, CDR2 YYNGEE, per germline. The DNA for the CDR3 is TGTGCCAGCAGCGGCCGACAGGGGGCTTACGAGCAGTACGTC. It codes for CASSGRQGAYEQYV.

The chain has TRBV29-1 and TRBJ1-1; 9 bases align to TRBD1. CDR3 length: 13 amino acids. V lost 6 bases and J lost 1; bases outside the gene matches: 3. Germline V gene lookup returns CDR1 SQVTM and CDR2 ANQGSEA. CDR3 coding DNA: TGCAGCGTGAAGGACAGGGGGAACACTGAAGCTTTCTTT. Encoded protein: CSVKDRGNTEAFF.

V is TRBV27 and J is TRBJ2-1; 14 positions agree with TRBD2. The CDR3 is 19 residues long. V trimming: 6 bases; J trimming: 4 bases; junction bases outside the gene matches: 14. CDR1 and CDR2 (germline): MNHEY, SMNVEV (reference sequence). CDR3 sequence reads: CASSLRTSGGLTTYNEQFF. The DNA for the CDR3 is TGTGCCAGCAGCTTAAGGACTAGCGGGGGGCTTACTACTTACAATGAGCAGTTCTTC.

J is TRBJ1-2 and V is TRBV5-5, with D unresolved. Germline lookup yields CDR1 SGHKS and CDR2 YYEKEE (reference sequence). The CDR3 is 16 residues long. Trimming took 0 bases from V and 4 from J, leaving 16 bases between them. DNA of the CDR3: TGTGCCAGCAGCTTGGAATCTACAGCTGACATCTATGGCTACACCTTC. Translation: CASSLESTADIYGYTF.